This T cell receptor (beta chain) was retrieved from a study of cytomegalovirus exposure and HLA in healthy donors. Looking at the study overall: The same platform was used for the roughly 110 validation repertoires as for the approximately 730 first-cohort repertoires, as reported in a later analysis. Notes on the study in general: Cytomegalovirus status was reportedly diagnosed by the classifier with high sensitivity and specificity. The study listed under 200 cytomegalovirus-associated TCR beta chains.

The donors were in the approximately 110-subject validation cohort; that cohort was separate from the 666-subject first cohort. The repertoire was sequenced with immunoSEQ multiplex PCR; TCRdb's copy has only in-frame clones and lacks some. Among some 75,000 clones listed, about 95% were seen once. V gave up 4 bases and J gave up 5 bases; unmatched junction bases: 6. Germline V gene sequence: CDR1 KGHSH, CDR2 LQKENI. This CDR3 comprises 16 residues. This clone was picked up one time. Its matching antigen is unknown. This receptor was taken from a woman in her late teens or twenties in good health and CMV-seronegative. The material sequenced was PBMCs. The chain carries TRBV18 and TRBJ2-5; 14 nucleotides agree with TRBD2. This CDR3 is CASSRGTSGRLETQYF. Written as DNA, the CDR3 is TGTGCCAGCTCACGTGGGACTAGCGGGAGATTGGAGACCCAGTACTTC. Complete variable domain (other parts from reference TRBV18 and TRBJ2-5): NAGVMQNPRHLVRRRGQEARLRCSPMKGHSHVYWYRQLPEEGLKFMVYLQKENIIDESGMPKERFSAEFPKEGPSILRIQQVVRGDSAAYFCASSRGTSGRLETQYFGPGTRLLVL.